The next 30 T cell receptor beta chains were all read from a single sample in a study of OX40 agonist ivuxolimab in advanced cancers. Sequenced by immunoSEQ multiplex PCR; TCRdb stores in-frame clones only, minus some. The repertoire holds over 100,000 clones, with over 75% as singletons. Here the sequenced sample was CD4+ or CD8+ T cells sorted from blood, taken in a trial of the OX40 agonist ivuxolimab. These receptors all come from an adult with an advanced solid tumor such as melanoma, head and neck, liver or kidney cancer.

The rearrangement uses TRBV7-9 and TRBJ2-1; D perhaps matches TRBD2 (5 bases). CDR3 length: 15 residues. With 1 base removed from V and 2 bases from J, the gap between germline ends came to 9 bases. Germline lookup yields CDR1 SEHNR and CDR2 FQNEAQ (reference sequence). In DNA form, the CDR3 reads TGTGCCAGCAGCTTAGGACGGGGAGCCTACAATGAGCAGTTCTTC. Translating gives CASSLGRGAYNEQFF.

This chain joins TRBV9 and TRBJ2-2, with 11 bases aligning to TRBD1. Looked up from germline, CDR1 is SGDLS and CDR2 is YYNGEE. The CDR3 runs to 16 residues. After removal of 3 bases from V and 6 bases from J, the junction contained 7 bases not matched to a gene. CDR3 sequence reads: CASSGSGTGGAGELFF. In nucleotides, the CDR3 is TGTGCCAGCAGCGGATCCGGGACAGGGGGGGCCGGGGAGCTGTTTTTT.

In its sample, this clone was seen once. The chain has TRBV2 and TRBJ1-6; D not certain. The germline V gene has CDR1 SNHLY and CDR2 FYNNEI. This CDR3 comprises 13 residues. V lost 8 bases to trimming and J lost 9 bases, with 14 bases between them. The CDR3 nucleotides are TGTGCCAGCTTTGACCATGGAGGTTCACCCCTCCACTTT. As protein: CASFDHGGSPLHF.

The rearrangement uses TRBV2 and TRBJ1-1, with TRBD1 matching over 7 bases. V lost 5 bases and J lost 3; bases outside the gene matches: 3. The CDR3 is 13 amino acids. The V gene's germline CDR1 is SNHLY and CDR2 FYNNEI. CDR3 sequence (DNA): TGTGCCAGCAGTAGGACAGGCGACACTGAAGCTTTCTTT. Translation gives CASSRTGDTEAFF.

The chain recombines TRBV7-2 with TRBJ2-3; no clear D. Trimming stripped 6 bases from V and 2 bases from J, with 12 bases between. The CDR3 extends over 14 amino acids. The germline V gene encodes CDR1 SGHTA and CDR2 FQGNSA. The DNA for the CDR3 is TGTGCCAGCAGAACTACCCAGCACACAGATACGCAGTATTTT. As protein: CASRTTQHTDTQYF.

The chain is built from TRBV7-2 and TRBJ2-3, with 12 nucleotides matching TRBD2. The V gene's germline CDR1 is SGHTA and CDR2 FQGNSA. J lost 7 bases, V lost 4 bases, and 12 bases had no gene match. CDR3 length: 17 amino acids. The DNA of the CDR3 is TGTGCCAGCAGCTCTACCCCGGCTAGCGGGGGGGCCTATACGCAGTATTTT. This gives the protein CASSSTPASGGAYTQYF.

The rearrangement joins TRBV19 to TRBJ1-3, with D maybe TRBD1 (5 bases). V lost 8 bases and J lost 3, with 14 bases in between. The CDR3 covers 14 residues. Germline V gives CDR1 LNHDA, CDR2 SQIVND (reference sequence). CDR3: CASRDGQIGNTIYF. The CDR3 DNA follows: TGTGCCAGTCGAGACGGACAAATTGGAAACACCATATATTTT.

J is TRBJ1-1 and V is TRBV30; perhaps TRBD1 as D (5 bases). CDR3 length: 13 amino acids. CDR1 GTSNPN and CDR2 SVGIG come from the germline V gene (reference sequence). V was trimmed by 2 bases and J by 4 bases, leaving 11 bases between them. This chain's CDR3 is CAWSLRAVTEAFF. CDR3 sequence (DNA): TGTGCCTGGAGTCTCAGGGCGGTCACTGAAGCTTTCTTT.

CDR3: CATARGPGRGNQPQHF. CDR3 DNA: TGTGCCACCGCCCGGGGACCTGGGCGGGGCAATCAGCCCCAGCATTTT. This chain connects TRBV10-3 to TRBJ1-5; possible D gene TRBD1, 5 bases. V was trimmed by 10 bases and J by 2 bases, leaving 21 bases between them. The CDR3 is 16 residues long. Germline V lookup: CDR1 ENHRY, CDR2 SYGVKD.

This chain links TRBV19 with TRBJ2-7, with a tentative D call TRBD2 (6 bases). The CDR3 runs 13 residues. V was shortened by 5 bases and J by 2 bases, with 10 bases between the two germline ends. Looked up from germline, CDR1 is LNHDA and CDR2 is SQIVND (reference sequence). This CDR3 is CASSLGRAYEQYF. As DNA, the CDR3 is TGTGCCAGTAGTCTCGGGAGAGCCTACGAGCAGTACTTC.

This sequence joins TRBV30 and TRBJ1-6, with no clear D. The ends were cut back, 0 bases at V and 4 bases at J, with 7 bases in the middle. Germline values: CDR1 GTSNPN, CDR2 SVGIG (reference sequence). The CDR3 spans 14 residues. The DNA of the CDR3 is TGTGCCTGGAGTGTACACAGATATAATTCACCCCTCCACTTT. Translation gives CAWSVHRYNSPLHF.

The CDR3 protein is CASSLGGSPYEQYF. The CDR3 DNA is TGTGCCAGCAGCTTAGGCGGCAGCCCCTACGAGCAGTACTTC. This chain uses TRBV7-2 with TRBJ2-7; D is unclear. V shed 1 base and J shed 2 bases, with 9 bases lying between them. The CDR3 runs to 14 residues. The germline V gene encodes CDR1 SGHTA and CDR2 FQGNSA.

The chain employs TRBV6-4 and TRBJ1-6, with 7 bases matching TRBD1. This CDR3 is 14 amino acids long. Germline lookup yields CDR1 MRHNA and CDR2 SNTAGT. Trimming removed 0 bases from V and 10 bases from J; junction bases left unmatched: 3. The CDR3, as DNA: TGTGCCAGCAGTGACTCGGCAGGGGGGTCACCCCTCCACTTT. It specifies CASSDSAGGSPLHF.

V and J are TRBV19 and TRBJ1-5; D is possibly TRBD1 (6 bases). Germline CDR1 and CDR2: LNHDA and SQIVND (reference sequence). Between the trimmed V and J ends, which lost 4 bases and 3 bases, there was a span of 10 bases. This CDR3 region has 14 residues. The CDR3 loop is CASSTRQANQPQHF. The CDR3 nucleotides read TGTGCCAGTAGTACCAGACAGGCCAATCAGCCCCAGCATTTT.

V and J are TRBV5-4 and TRBJ1-4, with TRBD1 as a possible D gene (6 bases). Germline CDR1 SGHNT, CDR2 YYREEE (reference sequence). The CDR3 is made up of 15 amino acids. V lost 3 bases and J 10 bases, leaving 19 bases between the germline ends. CDR3 in amino acids: CASSSNRDTERKLFF. In DNA form, the CDR3 reads TGTGCCAGCAGCTCAAACCGGGACACCGAGAGAAAACTGTTTTTT. The full variable domain, in which reference TRBV5-4 and TRBJ1-4 provide the parts outside the CDR3, is ETGVTQSPTHLIKTRGQQVTLRCSSQSGHNTVSWYQQALGQGPQFIFQYYREEENGRGNFPPRFSGLQFPNYSSELNVNALELDDSALYLCASSSNRDTERKLFFGSGTQLSVL.

V usage is TRBV10-1 and J usage is TRBJ1-2; 10 bases line up with TRBD1. The CDR3 covers 14 residues. CDR1 and CDR2 (germline): WNHNN, SYGVQD (reference sequence). V lost 5 bases to trimming and J lost 7 bases; unmatched junction nucleotides: 7. CDR3 bases: TGCGCCAGCAGTCCGGGACAGGGGACTACTGGCTACACCTTC. Its protein is CASSPGQGTTGYTF.

This clone was seen a single time. The CDR3 nucleotides are TGTGCCAGTAGTATAGGGGACACCCGCTCCTACGAGCAGTACTTC. Residues: CASSIGDTRSYEQYF. V is TRBV19 and J is TRBJ2-7, with D perhaps matching TRBD1 (6 bases). V gave up 1 base and J gave up 0 bases, with 10 bases separating them. The CDR3 consists of 15 residues. Germline-derived CDR1 and CDR2 are LNHDA and SQIVND (reference sequence).

This clone is a singleton in its sample. The V gene is TRBV15, the J gene TRBJ2-3; the D is unclear. CDR1 LNHNV and CDR2 YYDKDF come from the germline V gene (reference sequence). V was trimmed by 1 base and J by 7 bases, leaving 9 bases between them. The CDR3 runs 13 residues. Written as DNA, the CDR3 is TGTGCCACCAGCAGAGTCTCGGACCATACGCAGTATTTT. Residues: CATSRVSDHTQYF.

The chain carries TRBV29-1 and TRBJ2-1, with a weak D call TRBD1 (5 bases). This CDR3 comprises 14 residues. Germline V gives CDR1 SQVTM, CDR2 ANQGSEA. V was shortened by 4 bases and J by 2 bases, with 12 bases between the two germline ends. CDR3 region: CSVVPRGPYNEQFF. The DNA for the CDR3 is TGCAGCGTTGTCCCAAGGGGCCCCTACAATGAGCAGTTCTTC.

The gene calls are TRBV7-2 and TRBJ1-5, with 10 nucleotides matching TRBD1. The V segment lost 5 bases and the J segment 15 bases; nucleotides outside the gene matches: 10. This CDR3 comprises 13 residues. Germline V CDR1 and CDR2: SGHTA, FQGNSA. Here the CDR3 DNA reads TGTGCCAGCAGCGCTTCCGACAGGGGGCTGCGGCATTTT. Translation: CASSASDRGLRHF. Combining the CDR3 with reference TRBV7-2 and TRBJ1-5 gives the whole variable domain GAGVSQSPSNKVTEKGKDVELRCDPISGHTALYWYRQSLGQGLEFLIYFQGNSAPDKSGLPSDRFSAERTGGSVSTLTIQRTQQEDSAVYLCASSASDRGLRHFGDGTRLSIL.

The V gene is TRBV19, the J gene TRBJ2-6; TRBD2 agrees at 12 bases. Germline CDR1 is LNHDA and CDR2 is SQIVND (reference sequence). Trimming removed 6 bases from V and 0 bases from J; junction bases left unmatched: 6. The CDR3 extends over 18 amino acids. CDR3 protein: CASRRTSGASSGANVLTF. As DNA, the CDR3 is TGTGCCAGTAGGCGGACTAGCGGGGCGAGCTCTGGGGCCAACGTCCTGACTTTC.

A word on this clone: The same CDR3 can be traced to other DNA sequences in this sample. The rearrangement joins TRBV18 to TRBJ1-4, with 8 bases aligning to TRBD1. There are 14 residues in the CDR3. Germline lookup yields CDR1 KGHSH and CDR2 LQKENI. With V trimmed by 3 bases and J by 6 bases, 3 bases remained unmatched. This chain's CDR3 is CASSPGQGDEKLFF. CDR3 sequence (DNA): TGTGCCAGCTCACCCGGACAGGGAGATGAAAAACTGTTTTTT.

This clone was observed a single time. This chain uses TRBV5-1 with TRBJ2-5; 9 bases align to TRBD2. The CDR3 totals 14 residues. V lost 2 bases and J lost 2; bases outside the gene matches: 1. Looked up from germline, CDR1 is SGHRS and CDR2 is YFSETQ. The CDR3 bases are TGCGCCAGCAGCTTCGGACTAGCGCAAGAGACCCAGTACTTC. Encoded protein: CASSFGLAQETQYF.

The V call is TRBV30, the J call TRBJ1-2; D remains ambiguous. The CDR3 runs 11 residues. CDR1 and CDR2 (germline): GTSNPN, SVGIG (reference sequence). V gave up 2 bases and J gave up 5 bases, with 6 bases separating them. CDR3 protein: CAWSPGYGYTF. In DNA form, the CDR3 reads TGTGCCTGGAGTCCGGGGTATGGCTACACCTTC.

This clone was seen only once. This sequence joins TRBV5-1 and TRBJ2-7, with TRBD1 as a possible D gene (6 bases). CDR3 length equals 14 residues. CDR1 SGHRS and CDR2 YFSETQ come from the germline V gene. Trimming removed 4 bases from V and 0 bases from J, with 11 bases in between. The CDR3 is CASSIDRPSYEQYF. CDR3 bases: TGCGCCAGCAGCATAGACAGGCCCTCCTACGAGCAGTACTTC.

The chain is built from TRBV19 and TRBJ2-7; 8 nucleotides agree with TRBD1. Trimming removed 8 bases from V and 6 bases from J; junction bases left unmatched: 9. The germline CDR1 and CDR2 sequences are LNHDA and SQIVND (reference sequence). The CDR3 is 13 amino acids. CDR3 sequence: CASGGQASGEQYF. CDR3 DNA: TGTGCCAGTGGGGGACAGGCCTCCGGCGAGCAGTACTTC.

This chain links TRBV4-3 with TRBJ2-5, with TRBD2 matching over 7 bases. Germline V gives CDR1 LGHNA, CDR2 YSLEER. The CDR3 has 14 residues. V shed 1 base, J shed 1 base, and the junction held 0 bases outside the gene matches. The CDR3 is CASSQVAGQETQYF. For the CDR3, the DNA is TGCGCCAGCAGCCAAGTAGCGGGCCAAGAGACCCAGTACTTC.

The gene calls are TRBV7-9 and TRBJ2-3, with D hard to call. The CDR3 consists of 16 residues. CDR1 is SEHNR, CDR2 FQNEAQ, per germline (reference sequence). Trimming took off 5 bases at V and 0 bases at J, with 15 bases between the two ends. The CDR3 loop reads CASSRPRSASTDTQYF. CDR3 DNA sequence: TGTGCCAGCAGCCGCCCCCGGTCGGCTAGCACAGATACGCAGTATTTT.

This chain joins TRBV6-5 and TRBJ1-1; 7 nucleotides align to TRBD1. With 2 bases clipped from V and 5 bases from J, the junction kept 8 bases outside the gene matches. This CDR3 is built from 15 residues. Per the germline V gene, CDR1 is MNHEY and CDR2 is SVGAGI. CDR3 region: CASSYMRQGGTEAFF. CDR3 nucleotides: TGTGCCAGCAGTTACATGAGACAGGGAGGAACTGAAGCTTTCTTT.

The J gene is TRBJ2-3, the V gene TRBV19; a weak D match, TRBD2 (6 bases). V was trimmed by 9 bases and J by 2 bases, leaving 9 bases between them. CDR1 is LNHDA and CDR2 is SQIVND in the germline V gene (reference sequence). CDR3 length: 12 residues. The CDR3 loop is CASGTFTDTQYF. The CDR3 DNA reads as TGTGCCAGCGGGACTTTCACAGATACGCAGTATTTT.